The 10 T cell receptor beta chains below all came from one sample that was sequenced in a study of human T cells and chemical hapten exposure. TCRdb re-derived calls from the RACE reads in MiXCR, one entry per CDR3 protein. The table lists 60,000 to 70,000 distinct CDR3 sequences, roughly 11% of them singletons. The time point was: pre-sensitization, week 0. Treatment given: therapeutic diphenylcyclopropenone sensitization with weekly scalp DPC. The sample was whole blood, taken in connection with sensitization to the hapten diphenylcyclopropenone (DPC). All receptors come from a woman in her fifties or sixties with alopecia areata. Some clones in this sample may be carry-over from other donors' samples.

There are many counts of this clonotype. This CDR3 is CASGINEQYF. Here the CDR3 DNA reads TGTGCCAGCGGAATCAACGAGCAGTACTTC. The chain has TRBV25-1 and TRBJ2-7; D is unclear. This CDR3 has 10 residues. In germline, CDR1 is MGHDK, CDR2 SYGVNS. Deletions cut 8 bases from V and 5 bases from J, with 7 bases between.

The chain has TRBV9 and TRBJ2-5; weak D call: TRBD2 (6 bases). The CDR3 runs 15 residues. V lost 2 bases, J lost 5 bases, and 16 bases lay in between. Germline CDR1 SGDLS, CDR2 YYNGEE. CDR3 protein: CASSVGTSERETQYF. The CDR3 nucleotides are TGTGCCAGCAGCGTTGGGACTTCAGAGAGGGAGACCCAGTACTTC. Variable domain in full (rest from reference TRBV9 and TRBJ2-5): DSGVTQTPKHLITATGQRVTLRCSPRSGDLSVYWYQQSLDQGLQFLIQYYNGEERAKGNILERFSAQQFPDLHSELNLSSLELGDSALYFCASSVGTSERETQYFGPGTRLLVL.

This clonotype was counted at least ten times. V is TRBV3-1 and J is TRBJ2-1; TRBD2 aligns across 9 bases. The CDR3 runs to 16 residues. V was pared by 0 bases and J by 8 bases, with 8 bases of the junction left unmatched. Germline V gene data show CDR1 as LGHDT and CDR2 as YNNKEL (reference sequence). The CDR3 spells CASSQERSGRIDEQFF. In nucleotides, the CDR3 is TGTGCCAGCAGCCAAGAAAGGAGCGGGAGGATCGATGAGCAGTTCTTC.

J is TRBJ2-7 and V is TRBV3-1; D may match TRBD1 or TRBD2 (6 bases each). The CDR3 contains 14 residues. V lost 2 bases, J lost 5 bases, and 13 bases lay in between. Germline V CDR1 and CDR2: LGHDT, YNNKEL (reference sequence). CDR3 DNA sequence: TGTGCCAGCAGCCAACGGTCGGGGGCGGACGAGCAGTACTTC. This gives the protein CASSQRSGADEQYF.

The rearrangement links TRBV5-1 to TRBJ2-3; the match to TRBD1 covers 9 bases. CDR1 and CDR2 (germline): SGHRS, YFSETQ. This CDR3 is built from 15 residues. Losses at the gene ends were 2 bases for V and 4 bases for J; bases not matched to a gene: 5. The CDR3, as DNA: TGCGCCAGCAGCTTTAGTGGACAGGGGTCAGATACGCAGTATTTT. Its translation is CASSFSGQGSDTQYF.

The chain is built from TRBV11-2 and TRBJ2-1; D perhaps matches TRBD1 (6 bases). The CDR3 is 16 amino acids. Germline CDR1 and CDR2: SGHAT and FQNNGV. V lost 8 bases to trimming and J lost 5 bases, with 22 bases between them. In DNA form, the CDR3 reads TGTGCCAGCGGTTCCTGGACAGCCTCGATGGACAATGAGCAGTTCTTC. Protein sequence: CASGSWTASMDNEQFF.

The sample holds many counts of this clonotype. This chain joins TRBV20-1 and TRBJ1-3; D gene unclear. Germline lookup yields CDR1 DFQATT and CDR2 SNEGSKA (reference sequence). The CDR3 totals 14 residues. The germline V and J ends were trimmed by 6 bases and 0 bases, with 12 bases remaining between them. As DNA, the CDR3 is TGCAGTGCCACCCCCGAAGACTCTGGAAACACCATATATTTT. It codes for CSATPEDSGNTIYF.

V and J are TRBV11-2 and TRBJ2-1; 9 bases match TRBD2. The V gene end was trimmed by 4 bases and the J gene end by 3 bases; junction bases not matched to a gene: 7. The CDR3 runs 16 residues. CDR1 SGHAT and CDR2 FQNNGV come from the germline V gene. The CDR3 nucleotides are TGTGCCAGCAGCTCCTATCCTAGCGGGAACTACAATGAGCAGTTCTTC. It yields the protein CASSSYPSGNYNEQFF.

The CDR3 reads CASSPPGQGAGYTF. The CDR3 DNA follows: TGTGCCAGCAGCCCCCCGGGACAGGGGGCTGGCTACACCTTC. This sequence joins TRBV25-1 and TRBJ1-2, with 12 positions matching TRBD1. The CDR3 is 14 amino acids. V was pared by 6 bases and J by 7 bases, with 6 bases of the junction left unmatched. CDR1 is MGHDK, CDR2 SYGVNS, per germline.

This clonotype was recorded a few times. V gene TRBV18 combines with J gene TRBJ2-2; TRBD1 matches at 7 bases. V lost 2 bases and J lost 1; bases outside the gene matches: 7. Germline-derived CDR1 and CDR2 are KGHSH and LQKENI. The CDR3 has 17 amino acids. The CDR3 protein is CASSPMTTGVNTGELFF. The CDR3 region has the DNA TGTGCCAGCTCACCAATGACTACAGGGGTGAACACCGGGGAGCTGTTTTTT.